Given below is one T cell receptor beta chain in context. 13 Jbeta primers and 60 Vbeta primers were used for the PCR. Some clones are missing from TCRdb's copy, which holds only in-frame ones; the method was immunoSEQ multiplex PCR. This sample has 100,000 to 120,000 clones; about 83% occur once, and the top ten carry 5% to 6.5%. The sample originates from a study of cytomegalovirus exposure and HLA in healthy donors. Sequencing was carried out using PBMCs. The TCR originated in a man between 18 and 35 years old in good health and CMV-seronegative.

This CDR3 is CAISFSGNTIYF. As DNA, the CDR3 is TGTGCCATCAGCTTCTCTGGAAACACCATATATTTT. The V and J genes are TRBV10-3 and TRBJ1-3; D not resolved. V gave up 6 bases and J gave up 0 bases, with 3 bases separating them. This CDR3 region has 12 residues. In germline, CDR1 is ENHRY, CDR2 SYGVKD.